What follows are 14 T cell receptor beta chains derived from one specimen sequenced in a study of T-cell reconstitution after alpha-beta-depleted transplantation in children. Unique molecular identifiers were used to barcode this TCRbeta library. TCRdb analysed the PCR reads with MiXCR anew, one entry per CDR3 protein. The sample contains approximately 97,000 distinct CDR3 sequences, less than 6% of which appear only once. The material was PBMCs, mostly from graft donor cells, obtained 60 days after TCRalphabeta/CD19-depleted stem cell transplant. These receptor sequences come from a female patient under 10 years old who had a stem cell transplant for Fanconi anemia, so the T cells may come from the graft donor.

As to this clonotype: A read error is possible here, since a much larger clone lies one base away. The CDR3 ends on some other residue instead of the conserved phenylalanine or tryptophan, so this is likely a read error. The chain has TRBV12-3 or TRBV12-4 and TRBJ2-1; unclear D gene. The CDR3 length is 13 residues. The germline V and J ends were trimmed by 3 bases and 8 bases, with 11 bases remaining between them. CDR3 nucleotide sequence: TGTGCCAGCAGTTTTTTAGTAAACCATGAGCAGTTCTGC. It encodes CASSFLVNHEQFC.

V and J are TRBV29-1 and TRBJ1-3, with no clear D. The CDR3 has 17 amino acids. The germline gives CDR1 SQVTM, CDR2 ANQGSEA. The V end was cut by 4 bases, the J end by 0 bases, with 19 bases between. The CDR3 nucleotides are TGCAGCGTTGCCGAGTCCTGGAGCAGTCACTCTGGAAACACCATATATTTT. Residues: CSVAESWSSHSGNTIYF.

This clonotype was seen repeatedly, ten times or more. This rearrangement joins TRBV12-3 or TRBV12-4 to TRBJ2-7; D is undetermined. V was pared by 2 bases and J by 2 bases, with 10 bases between. The CDR3 loop spans 14 amino acids. The chain's CDR3 is CASSLNAGPYEQYF. As DNA, the CDR3 is TGTGCCAGCAGTTTAAACGCAGGCCCCTACGAGCAGTACTTC.

This clonotype was detected a few times. The V gene is TRBV6-1, the J gene TRBJ1-5, with D possibly TRBD1 on 5 matching bases. Germline V gene data show CDR1 as MNHNS and CDR2 as SASEGT. Trimming took 7 bases from V and 3 from J, leaving 10 bases between them. The CDR3 loop spans 13 amino acids. The CDR3 loop reads CASTRGDNQPQHF. In DNA, the CDR3 is TGTGCCAGCACCCGGGGCGACAATCAGCCCCAGCATTTT.

This clonotype was seen repeatedly, ten times or more. This chain joins TRBV21-1 and TRBJ2-3; the D call TRBD1 from the table was never checked on the DNA. TRBV21-1 is deemed a pseudogene. The CDR3 spans 12 residues. CDR3 in amino acids: CASSNRADTQYF. The CDR3 DNA sequence: TGTGCCAGCAGCAACAGGGCAGATACGCAGTATTTT.

The rearrangement links TRBV5-1 to TRBJ2-7; no firm D call. Germline V CDR1 and CDR2: SGHRS, YFSETQ. The CDR3 is 14 residues long. Trimming pared 0 bases from V and 2 bases from J, leaving 9 bases between. The CDR3 nucleotides read TGCGCCAGCAGCTTGGCCACCAGTACCTACGAGCAGTACTTC. Protein: CASSLATSTYEQYF.

The chain joins TRBV6-5 to TRBJ2-7; D is undetermined. Trimming removed 0 bases at V and 5 bases at J, with 11 bases between. Germline V gene sequence: CDR1 MNHEY, CDR2 SVGAGI. The CDR3 length is 14 residues. DNA of the CDR3: TGTGCCAGCAGTTACTCCACCAGCCCCAACGAGCAGTACTTC. As protein: CASSYSTSPNEQYF.

The table lists this clonotype with many counts. CDR3 coding DNA: TGTGCCAGCATTTTGTCGGGGGGAGGGGAGACCCAGTACTTC. Its protein is CASILSGGGETQYF. V and J are TRBV28 and TRBJ2-5, with 7 bases aligning to TRBD2. V lost 7 bases, J lost 5 bases, and 10 bases stayed unmatched. The germline CDR1 and CDR2 sequences are MDHEN and SYDVKM. The CDR3 extends over 14 amino acids.

This chain uses TRBV5-1 with TRBJ2-1; D is uncertain. CDR1 SGHRS and CDR2 YFSETQ come from the germline V gene. Trimming shortened V by 1 base and J by 1 base, and 9 bases separated the two germline ends. The CDR3 is made up of 15 amino acids. CDR3 sequence (DNA): TGCGCCAGCAGCTTGTTCATGCCTTCCTACAATGAGCAGTTCTTC. This sequence encodes CASSLFMPSYNEQFF.

This clonotype came up many times. The rearrangement joins TRBV7-2 to TRBJ2-3; TRBD2 matches 9 bases. This CDR3 has 15 residues. Germline CDR1 SGHTA, CDR2 FQGNSA. The V gene end was trimmed by 1 base and the J gene end by 8 bases; junction bases not matched to a gene: 7. CDR3 nucleotides: TGTGCCAGCAGCTTAGGGGGACTAGCAGTCGGTACGCAGTATTTT. Protein sequence: CASSLGGLAVGTQYF.

This clonotype appeared many times. The chain couples TRBV2 to TRBJ2-3; D gene ambiguous. CDR3 length equals 13 residues. The V gene's germline CDR1 is SNHLY and CDR2 FYNNEI. V lost 1 base and J lost 7, with 9 bases in between. The CDR3 DNA reads as TGTGCCAGCAGTGAAGGCGGATTGTATACGCAGTATTTT. Protein sequence: CASSEGGLYTQYF.

The chain has TRBV20-1 and TRBJ2-5; 8 nucleotides line up with TRBD2. CDR3 size: 18 residues. V lost 2 bases to trimming and J lost 3 bases; unmatched junction nucleotides: 17. In germline, CDR1 is DFQATT, CDR2 SNEGSKA (reference sequence). CDR3 region: CSARRVGSGIANKETQYF. CDR3 DNA sequence: TGCAGTGCTAGAAGAGTGGGTAGCGGGATCGCGAACAAAGAGACCCAGTACTTC.

This clonotype was seen many times. The genes are TRBV6-5 and TRBJ2-3; TRBD1 agrees at 8 bases. The germline V gene has CDR1 MNHEY and CDR2 SVGAGI. The CDR3 extends over 19 amino acids. The J segment lost 3 bases and the V segment lost 0 bases, leaving 14 bases of the junction unmatched. CDR3 DNA: TGTGCCAGCAGTTACTCAAGGGGACAGGCCCCCCGGCTTACAGATACGCAGTATTTT. Translation gives CASSYSRGQAPRLTDTQYF.

In its sample, this clonotype was seen a few times. V and J are TRBV18 and TRBJ1-2; the match to TRBD1 covers 7 bases. Germline V gene sequence: CDR1 KGHSH, CDR2 LQKENI. The trim removed 2 bases at V and 3 bases at J, leaving 3 bases unmatched. The CDR3 runs 14 residues. CDR3 region: CASSPDGTDYGYTF. The CDR3 region has the DNA TGTGCCAGCTCACCAGATGGGACAGACTATGGCTACACCTTC.